These 8 T cell receptor beta chains came from one sample sequenced in a study of identical twins. MiXCR was run by TCRdb on the 5' RACE reads, yielding one entry per CDR3 protein. This sample has about 470,000 distinct CDR3 sequences, with approximately 24% found just once. These data are also associated with another study on T cells expressing NK-cell markers.

The sequenced sample was CD4+ T cells sorted from blood. The receptors originated from a woman younger than 30 in good health.

The V and J genes are TRBV5-4 and TRBJ2-1, with a weak D call TRBD2 (5 bases). The CDR3 spans 15 residues. Germline V gives CDR1 SGHNT, CDR2 YYREEE (reference sequence). V was shortened by 5 bases and J by 1 base, with 13 bases between the two germline ends. In DNA form, the CDR3 reads TGTGCCAGCAGTCCGGAAGCGGTTTCCTACAATGAGCAGTTCTTC. This translates into CASSPEAVSYNEQFF.

The J gene is TRBJ2-5, the V gene TRBV4-3; tentative D call: TRBD2 (6 bases). V was clipped by 0 bases and J by 0 bases, with 14 bases between them. Germline loops: CDR1 LGHNA, CDR2 YSLEER. The CDR3 length is 17 residues. The CDR3 reads CASSQDHLASDQETQYF. In DNA, the CDR3 is TGCGCCAGCAGCCAAGATCACCTTGCTAGCGACCAAGAGACCCAGTACTTC.

There are many counts of this clonotype. The V gene is TRBV12-3 or TRBV12-4, the J gene TRBJ2-3, with unresolved D. This CDR3 comprises 12 residues. Trimming left V 3 bases short and J 11 bases short, with 12 bases between. CDR3 sequence reads: CASSFSGGMQYF. The DNA of the CDR3 is TGTGCCAGCAGTTTCTCAGGCGGAATGCAGTATTTT.

This clonotype appeared many times. In DNA, the CDR3 is TGCGCCAGCAGCTGGGGACAGGGTGGCTACACCTTC. Its translation is CASSWGQGGYTF. This chain connects TRBV5-1 to TRBJ1-2; TRBD1 agrees at 9 bases. V lost 3 bases and J lost 7; bases outside the gene matches: 1. Germline V gives CDR1 SGHRS, CDR2 YFSETQ. The CDR3 sequence is 12 residues long.

The chain carries TRBV20-1 and TRBJ2-3; D perhaps matches TRBD2 (6 bases). Looked up from germline, CDR1 is DFQATT and CDR2 is SNEGSKA (reference sequence). This CDR3 has 14 residues. The ends were cut back, 2 bases at V and 2 bases at J, with 11 bases in the middle. DNA for the CDR3: TGCAGTGCTAGACATGGGACTCACACAGATACGCAGTATTTT. This sequence encodes CSARHGTHTDTQYF.

This clonotype was seen a single time. One junction end disagrees with the germline gene, perhaps due to a read error. This sequence joins TRBV5-1 and TRBJ2-3; D is unclear. Germline V CDR1 and CDR2: SGHRS, YFSETQ. The CDR3 contains 14 residues. The CDR3 sequence: CANSLDGPPDTQYF. The CDR3 DNA follows: TGCGCCAACAGCTTGGATGGACCCCCAGATACGCAGTATTTT.

The genes are TRBV5-5 and TRBJ2-1; D gene uncertain. CDR1 is SGHKS and CDR2 is YYEKEE in the germline V gene (reference sequence). The CDR3 contains 14 residues. Trimming stripped 0 bases from V and 7 bases from J, with 11 bases between. The CDR3 DNA follows: TGTGCCAGCAGCTTGGTAGGACCGCAGAATGAGCAGTTCTTC. This encodes CASSLVGPQNEQFF.

The J gene is TRBJ1-2, the V gene TRBV29-1; perhaps TRBD1 as D (5 bases). From germline, CDR1 is SQVTM and CDR2 ANQGSEA. Trimming shortened V by 4 bases and J by 8 bases, and 20 bases separated the two germline ends. CDR3 length: 14 residues. CDR3 in DNA: TGCAGCGTTGTGGGGGGATGGGGATCGGTAGGCTACACCTTC. Its translation: CSVVGGWGSVGYTF. Combining the CDR3 with reference TRBV29-1 and TRBJ1-2 gives the whole variable domain SAVISQKPSRDICQRGTSLTIQCQVDSQVTMMFWYRQQPGQSLTLIATANQGSEATYESGFVIDKFPISRPNLTFSTLTVSNMSPEDSSIYLCSVVGGWGSVGYTFGSGTRLTVV.